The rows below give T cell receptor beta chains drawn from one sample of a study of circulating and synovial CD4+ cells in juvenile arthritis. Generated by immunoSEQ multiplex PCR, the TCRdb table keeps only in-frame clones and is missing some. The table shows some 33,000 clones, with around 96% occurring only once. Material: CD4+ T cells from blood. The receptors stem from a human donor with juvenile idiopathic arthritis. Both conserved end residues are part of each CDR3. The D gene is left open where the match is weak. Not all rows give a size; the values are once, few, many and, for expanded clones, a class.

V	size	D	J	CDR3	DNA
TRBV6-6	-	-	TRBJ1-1	CASSYGEGNTEAFF	TGTGCCAGCAGTTACGGAGAGGGAAACACTGAAGCTTTCTTT
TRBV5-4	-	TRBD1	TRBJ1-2	CASSPRTGKFNYGYTF	TGTGCCAGCAGCCCGAGGACAGGGAAGTTCAACTATGGCTACACCTTC
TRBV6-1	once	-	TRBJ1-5	CASSFTGQQQPQHF	TGTGCCAGCAGTTTTACAGGGCAGCAGCAGCCCCAGCATTTT
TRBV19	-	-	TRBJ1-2	CASSWGGGASYGYTF	TGTGCCAGTAGTTGGGGCGGGGGCGCAAGCTATGGCTACACCTTC
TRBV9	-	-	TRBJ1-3	CASSPQASSGNTIYF	TGTGCCAGCAGCCCACAGGCGAGCTCTGGAAACACCATATATTTT
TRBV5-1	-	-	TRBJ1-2	CASSSAGRAHYGYTF	TGCGCCAGCAGCTCCGCGGGGAGGGCGCACTATGGCTACACCTTC
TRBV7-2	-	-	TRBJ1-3	CASSPGGLIPGNTIYF	TGTGCCAGCAGCCCCGGAGGGCTCATCCCTGGAAACACCATATATTTT
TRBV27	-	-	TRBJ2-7	CASSSMGLRVYEQYF	TGTGCCAGCAGTTCTATGGGGTTGAGGGTCTACGAGCAGTACTTC
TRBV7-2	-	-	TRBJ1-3	CASRLRGTVGNTIYF	TGTGCCAGCAGGTTAAGGGGGACGGTCGGAAACACCATATATTTT
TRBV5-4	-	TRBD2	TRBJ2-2	CASNPGRRQMNTGELFF	TGTGCCAGCAATCCCGGGAGGCGGCAGATGAACACCGGGGAGCTGTTTTTT
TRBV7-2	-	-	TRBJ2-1	CASSWTNYNEQFF	TGTGCCAGCAGCTGGACTAACTACAATGAGCAGTTCTTC
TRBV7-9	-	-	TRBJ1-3	CASSQAGPGNTIYF	TGTGCCAGCAGCCAGGCCGGTCCTGGAAACACCATATATTTT
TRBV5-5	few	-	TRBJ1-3	CASSLVSAPGNTIYF	TGTGCCAGCAGCTTGGTCAGCGCCCCGGGGAACACCATATATTTT
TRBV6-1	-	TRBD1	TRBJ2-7	CASSEALLVGRGRDEQYF	TGTGCCAGCAGTGAAGCGCTTCTGGTCGGCAGGGGGCGGGACGAGCAGTACTTC
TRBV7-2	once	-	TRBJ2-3	CASSLAPYTQYF	TGTGCCAGCAGCTTAGCCCCGTATACGCAGTATTTT
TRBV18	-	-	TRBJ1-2	CASSAGGWGHGYTF	TGTGCCAGCTCCGCCGGCGGGTGGGGGCATGGCTACACCTTC
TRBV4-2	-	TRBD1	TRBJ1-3	CASSFSGTDPSSGNTIYF	TGTGCCAGCAGCTTCTCCGGGACAGACCCATCCTCTGGAAACACCATATATTTT
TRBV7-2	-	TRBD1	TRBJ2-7	CASSSGQGGEQYF	TGTGCCAGCAGCTCCGGACAGGGAGGCGAGCAGTACTTC
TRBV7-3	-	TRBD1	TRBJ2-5	CASSLALPGQQETQYF	TGTGCCAGCAGCTTAGCCCTACCGGGACAGCAAGAGACCCAGTACTTC
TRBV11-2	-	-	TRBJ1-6	CASSSGTYNSPLHF	TGTGCCAGCAGCTCAGGAACCTATAATTCACCCCTCCACTTT
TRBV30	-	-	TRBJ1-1	CAWIPDTRVPEAFF	TGTGCCTGGATTCCGGACACCCGAGTCCCGGAAGCTTTCTTT
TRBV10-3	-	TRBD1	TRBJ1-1	CAIRGTGGGTEAFF	TGTGCCATCAGGGGGACAGGGGGTGGAACTGAAGCTTTCTTT
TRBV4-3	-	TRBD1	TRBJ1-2	CASSQGDRYGYTF	TGCGCCAGCAGCCAAGGGGACAGGTATGGCTACACCTTC
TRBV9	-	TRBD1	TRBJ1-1	CASSVEVGQGTEAFF	TGTGCCAGCAGCGTAGAAGTAGGACAGGGCACTGAAGCTTTCTTT
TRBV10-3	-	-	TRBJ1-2	CAISEASGRRINYGYTF	TGTGCCATCAGTGAGGCATCAGGAAGGAGGATCAACTATGGCTACACCTTC
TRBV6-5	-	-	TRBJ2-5	CASSQGAPIITTQYF	TGTGCCAGCAGTCAAGGGGCTCCGATAATTACGACCCAGTACTTC
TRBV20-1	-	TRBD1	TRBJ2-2	CSARGPGELFF	TGCAGTGCCAGGGGGCCCGGGGAGCTGTTTTTT
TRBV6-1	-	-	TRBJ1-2	CASSVAKRDYGYTF	TGTGCCAGCAGTGTGGCCAAGAGGGACTATGGCTACACCTTC
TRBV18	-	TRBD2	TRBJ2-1	CASSPTGGYNEQFF	TGTGCCAGCTCACCAACCGGGGGGTACAATGAGCAGTTCTTC
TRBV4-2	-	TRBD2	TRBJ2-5	CASSQEITSGGLTQYF	TGTGCCAGCAGCCAAGAAATTACTAGCGGGGGCCTAACCCAGTACTTC
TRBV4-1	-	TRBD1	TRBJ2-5	CASSNRGSQETQYF	TGCGCCAGCAGCAACAGGGGGAGCCAAGAGACCCAGTACTTC
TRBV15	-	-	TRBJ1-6	CATSRDLTSPPTPLHF	TGTGCCACCAGCAGAGATTTGACATCACCCCCCACACCCCTCCACTTT
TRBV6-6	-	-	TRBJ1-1	CASSYSEGNTEAFF	TGTGCCAGCAGTTACTCGGAGGGGAACACTGAAGCTTTCTTT
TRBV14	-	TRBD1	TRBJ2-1	CASSQANRAGGTFF	TGTGCCAGCAGCCAAGCAAACAGGGCAGGGGGCACGTTCTTC
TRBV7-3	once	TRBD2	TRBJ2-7	CASSAGGGDAKSYEQYF	TGTGCCAGCAGCGCCGGTGGGGGGGACGCGAAATCCTACGAGCAGTACTTC
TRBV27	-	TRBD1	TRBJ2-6	CASSWTGAGANVLTF	TGTGCCAGCAGTTGGACAGGGGCTGGGGCCAACGTCCTGACTTTC
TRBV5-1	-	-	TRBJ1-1	CASSLGRGITEAFF	TGCGCCAGCAGCTTGGGGCGGGGTATAACTGAAGCTTTCTTT
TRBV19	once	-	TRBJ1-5	CASSVDIPQPQHF	TGTGCCAGTAGTGTGGACATCCCTCAGCCCCAGCATTTT
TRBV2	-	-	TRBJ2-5	CASTSSETQYF	TGTGCCAGCACTAGTTCGGAGACCCAGTACTTC
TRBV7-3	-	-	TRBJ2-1	CASSLTLARGEQFF	TGTGCCAGCAGCTTAACCCTAGCGCGGGGTGAGCAGTTCTTC
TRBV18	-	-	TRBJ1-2	CASSPSTLVIYGYTF	TGTGCCAGCTCACCTTCGACACTTGTTATCTATGGCTACACCTTC
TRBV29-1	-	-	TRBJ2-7	CSVEQGGGYEQYF	TGCAGCGTTGAGCAGGGTGGGGGGTACGAGCAGTACTTC
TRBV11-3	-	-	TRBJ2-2	CASSLDGGSTGELFF	TGTGCCAGCAGCTTAGATGGAGGTTCGACCGGGGAGCTGTTTTTT
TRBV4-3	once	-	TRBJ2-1	CASSQERGLTPEQFF	TGCGCCAGCAGCCAAGAAAGGGGCCTTACACCTGAGCAGTTCTTC
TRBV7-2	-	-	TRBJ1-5	CASSLNREPQHF	TGTGCCAGCAGCTTAAACCGAGAGCCCCAGCATTTT
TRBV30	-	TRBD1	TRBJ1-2	CAWSGKTGGVYGYTF	TGTGCCTGGAGCGGAAAGACAGGGGGCGTCTATGGCTACACCTTC
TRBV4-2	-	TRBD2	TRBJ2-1	CASSQDELAGNNEQFF	TGTGCCAGCAGCCAAGATGAACTAGCGGGGAACAATGAGCAGTTCTTC
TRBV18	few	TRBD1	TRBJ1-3	CASSPRTGGPGNTIYF	TGTGCCAGCTCACCAAGGACAGGGGGACCTGGAAACACCATATATTTT
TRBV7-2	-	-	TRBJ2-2	CASSLSSRLPTGELFF	TGTGCCAGCAGCTTATCGTCCCGACTTCCTACCGGGGAGCTGTTTTTT
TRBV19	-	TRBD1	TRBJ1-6	CASSIFGQGESPLHF	TGTGCCAGTAGTATTTTCGGACAGGGTGAGTCACCCCTCCACTTT
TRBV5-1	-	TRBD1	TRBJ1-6	CASSPGQGVGSPLHF	TGCGCCAGCTCCCCGGGACAGGGGGTGGGTTCACCCCTCCACTTT
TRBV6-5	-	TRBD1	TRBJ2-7	CASSYDGQGGEQYF	TGTGCCAGCAGTTACGATGGACAGGGAGGCGAGCAGTACTTC
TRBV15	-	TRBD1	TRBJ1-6	CATMSWDRGINSPLHF	TGTGCCACCATGTCCTGGGACAGGGGAATTAATTCACCCCTCCACTTT
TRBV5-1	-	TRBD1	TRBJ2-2	CASSSSGQGNTGELFF	TGCGCCAGCAGCTCCTCGGGACAGGGGAACACCGGGGAGCTGTTTTTT
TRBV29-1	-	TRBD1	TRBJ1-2	CSVEGTGVTYGYTF	TGCAGCGTTGAAGGGACAGGGGTTACCTATGGCTACACCTTC
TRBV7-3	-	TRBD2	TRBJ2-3	CASSSGTTTDTQYF	TGTGCCAGCAGTTCCGGGACTACCACAGATACGCAGTATTTT
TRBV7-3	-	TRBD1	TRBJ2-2	CASSSHRGQGPGELFF	TGTGCCAGCAGCTCTCACCGGGGACAGGGGCCCGGGGAGCTGTTTTTT